This T cell receptor (beta chain) was sequenced during a study of T cells after yellow fever vaccination. This clonotype was observed a handful of times. Its antigen is not identified. The study, taken as a whole, reports: A large majority of primary-vaccination clones showed up again after the booster (about 96% CD4, around 85% CD8).

TCRdb itself ran the 5' RACE reads through MiXCR, one entry per CDR3 protein. Among some 350,000 distinct CDR3 sequences listed, 6% to 8% were seen once. Germline CDR1 reads LGHNA; CDR2 reads YNFKEQ. The CDR3 has 15 residues. The germline V and J ends were trimmed by 0 bases and 8 bases, with 15 bases remaining between them. The gene calls are TRBV4-2 and TRBJ2-3; a weak D match, TRBD2 (5 bases). The starting material was PBMCs, obtained 5 days after the yellow fever booster vaccination. The TCR comes from a man aged 25 to 40 who received the YFV17D yellow fever vaccine. The CDR3 region is CASSQDLAPMGTQYF. CDR3 sequence (DNA): TGTGCCAGCAGCCAAGATCTAGCCCCAATGGGTACGCAGTATTTT.